This T cell receptor (beta chain) was found in a study of blood T cell repertoires in COVID-19. Study at large: Samples came from the United States, Italy and Spain, spanning acute and convalescent COVID-19. PBMCs, B-cell-depleted T cells, or T cells were the source of the cDNA or gDNA that made up the material.

Original methodology: Reference gene primer amplification gave nucleated cell count estimates. Here immunoSEQ multiplex PCR was the method, and the copy in TCRdb shows in-frame clones only, minus some. D and trimming come from the DNA, and the V and J calls and clone size come from that table. The data contain tens of thousands of clones, 88% of them singletons. Trimming removed 5 bases from V and 6 bases from J; junction bases left unmatched: 11. This CDR3 region has 16 residues. The germline gives CDR1 LNHDA, CDR2 SQIVND (reference sequence). V is TRBV19 and J is TRBJ2-3, with TRBD1 matching over 10 bases. This receptor was obtained from a man between 65 and 80 years old in a cohort sampled during active COVID-19. The source material was peripheral blood. This CDR3 is CASSPMTGGLSDTQYF. CDR3 coding DNA: TGTGCCAGTAGTCCTATGACAGGGGGCTTGTCGGATACGCAGTATTTT.